The 9 T cell receptor beta chains below all came from one sample that was sequenced in a study of tumor-infiltrating lymphocytes in primary liver carcinoma. The study co-extracted DNA and RNA from around 20-30 mg of unsorted bulk tissue. The investigators made TCR beta cDNA from 400 to 500 ng total RNA, using a constant-region primer. Generation of the TCR beta libraries relied on three nested multiplex PCR rounds using slightly modified ARM-PCR. The study ran its first two PCR rounds for approximately 10 cycles each, using TRBV1-TRBV30 forward primers and a C-beta reverse primer. TCRdb recomputed calls from the multiplex PCR reads with MiXCR, one row per CDR3 protein. The table lists about 35,000 distinct CDR3 sequences, roughly 69% of them singletons. The sequenced sample was liver tumor tissue from sampling region 4. Indicated subset: tumor region T4, right-lateral pole. The receptors here all came from a man aged 35 to 55 with primary liver carcinoma and hepatitis B virus infection.

As concerns this clonotype: The CDR3 does not close with the conserved phenylalanine or tryptophan, likely indicating a read error. The chain recombines TRBV7-8 with TRBJ2-7; D is ambiguous. V was clipped by 2 bases and J by 3 bases, with 8 bases between them. The CDR3 has 13 residues. From germline, CDR1 is SGHVS and CDR2 FQNEAQ. The CDR3 coding sequence is TGTGCCAGCAGCTTATCCCAGGACTACGAGCAGTACTTA. It codes for CASSLSQDYEQYL.

As for this clonotype: A read error is likely, as this CDR3 ends without the conserved phenylalanine or tryptophan. This chain links TRBV28 with TRBJ2-1, with TRBD1 matching 12 bases. With 6 bases clipped from V and 8 bases from J, the junction kept 8 bases outside the gene matches. In germline, CDR1 is MDHEN, CDR2 SYDVKM. The CDR3 length is 15 residues. CDR3 protein: CASSLGQGATDEQFL. CDR3 nucleotides: TGTGCCAGCAGCTTGGGACAGGGGGCGACTGATGAGCAGTTCCTC.

About this clonotype: Relative to the germline gene, one junction end is altered; a read error may explain this. The V gene is TRBV30, the J gene TRBJ1-1; no reliable D call. This CDR3 has 11 residues. From germline, CDR1 is GTSNPN and CDR2 SVGIG (reference sequence). The CDR3, as DNA: TGTCCCTGCCCTCGCGACACTGAAGCTTTCTTT. As protein: CPCPRDTEAFF.

The CDR3 DNA reads TGCAGCGTTCAATCGAAGGGAGGGCGCGAACAGTACTTC. It translates to CSVQSKGGREQYF. The chain couples TRBV29-1 to TRBJ2-7; TRBD2 aligns across 7 bases. There are 13 residues in the CDR3. Germline assignment: CDR1 SQVTM and CDR2 ANQGSEA. V shed 5 bases and J 10 bases; nucleotides not matched to a gene: 14.

This sequence joins TRBV6-5 and TRBJ2-7; 15 positions match TRBD2. Germline V lookup: CDR1 MNHEY, CDR2 SVGAGI. V dropped 6 bases and J dropped 7; count of bases not matched to a gene: 10. This CDR3 has 16 amino acids. The CDR3 here is CASSTWGLAGGAEQYF. The CDR3 nucleotides are TGTGCCAGCAGCACCTGGGGACTAGCGGGAGGAGCTGAGCAGTACTTC.

About this clonotype itself: In this CDR3 the conserved last residue, phenylalanine or tryptophan, is missing, so a read error is likely. The V gene is TRBV7-3, the J gene TRBJ2-5, with D possibly being TRBD2 (5 bases). Germline CDR1 is SGHTA and CDR2 is FQGTGA. The CDR3 totals 16 residues. The CDR3 bases are TGTGCAAGCAGCTTAACTGGGAGCTCCCTCCAAGAGACCCAGTACTCC. Translating gives CASSLTGSSLQETQYS.

Comment on this clonotype: Here the CDR3 omits its conserved ending phenylalanine or tryptophan, so a read error is the likely source. The DNA is omitted, as the CDR3 cannot be located on it reliably, and the CDR3 follows TCRdb's listing. This chain connects TRBV14 to TRBJ1-1. The CDR3 length is 15 residues, termini included. Germline loops: CDR1 SGHDN, CDR2 FVKESK. CDR3 residues: CASTPRLGVGTEAFS.

There are many counts of this clonotype. The chain combines TRBV11-2 with TRBJ1-1, with D uncertain. CDR1 and CDR2 from the germline V gene are SGHAT and FQNNGV. CDR3 length equals 15 residues. Trimming cost V 5 bases and J 1 base, with 14 bases left between them. The CDR3 region has the DNA TGTGCCAGCAGCACCACTGTCAGGCAGAACACTGAAGCTTTCTTT. As protein: CASSTTVRQNTEAFF.

The V call is TRBV12-3 or TRBV12-4, the J call TRBJ2-1, with 9 bases that match TRBD1. CDR3 length: 15 amino acids. The CDR3 DNA is TGTACTAGCAGTTTGGGACAGGGAGATTTCAATGAGCAGTTCTTC. Translated: CTSSLGQGDFNEQFF.